This entry lists 8 T cell receptor beta chains sequenced from one sample in a study of T cells in Graves' hyperthyroidism and ophthalmopathy. RNA transcripts served as the template for amplifying TCR beta CDR3 regions. A first-round RT-PCR of the TCR CDR3 used the HTBI primer set. MiXCR, applied by TCRdb to the multiplex PCR reads, yields one record per CDR3 protein. The sample holds 650,000 to 800,000 distinct CDR3 sequences; about 45% are singletons and the top ten take about 7.2%. Sequencing was carried out using peripheral blood or thyroid tissue (not recorded which). The receptors were sampled from an adult man with Graves' disease, either hyperthyroidism or ophthalmopathy (not recorded which).

V gene TRBV5-5 combines with J gene TRBJ2-7, with D tentatively TRBD2 (6 bases). CDR3 length: 15 amino acids. Germline CDR1 is SGHKS and CDR2 is YYEKEE (reference sequence). Trimming removed 2 bases at V and 4 bases at J, with 16 bases between. The CDR3 protein is CASSFEGGLSYEQYF. For the CDR3, the DNA is TGTGCCAGCAGCTTTGAGGGAGGATTGTCTTACGAGCAGTACTTC.

This clonotype was observed a few times. The chain has TRBV20-1 and TRBJ2-5; either TRBD1 or TRBD2 may fit D (5 bases each). The CDR3 has 13 amino acids. Between the trimmed V and J ends, which lost 1 base and 4 bases, there was a span of 10 bases. Germline V gene sequence: CDR1 DFQATT, CDR2 SNEGSKA (reference sequence). CDR3 DNA: TGCAGTGCTAGAGCCCCGGGGACAGAGACCCAGTACTTC. This translates into CSARAPGTETQYF.

This chain uses TRBV5-1 with TRBJ2-7; 9 nucleotides match TRBD2. CDR3 size: 16 residues. Germline assignment: CDR1 SGHRS and CDR2 YFSETQ. The ends lost 0 bases at V and 2 bases at J; junction bases unmatched: 6. DNA for the CDR3: TGCGCCAGCAGCTTGGTTCGGTCTAGCGGGACCTACGAGCAGTACTTC. It codes for CASSLVRSSGTYEQYF.

This clonotype was seen more than once but under ten times. The gene calls are TRBV2 and TRBJ1-4, with a possible D match to TRBD1 (5 bases). The CDR3 contains 15 residues. The V gene's germline CDR1 is SNHLY and CDR2 FYNNEI. Trimming left V 6 bases short and J 3 bases short, with 14 bases between. The CDR3: CASRQPGGSNEKLFF. CDR3 DNA: TGTGCCAGCAGGCAACCCGGGGGATCTAATGAAAAACTGTTTTTT. Variable domain in full (rest from reference TRBV2 and TRBJ1-4): EPEVTQTPSHQVTQMGQEVILRCVPISNHLYFYWYRQILGQKVEFLVSFYNNEISEKSEIFDDQFSVERPDGSNFTLKIRSTKLEDSAMYFCASRQPGGSNEKLFFGSGTQLSVL.

Points on this clonotype: This may be a read error: a much more frequent sequence differs by one nucleotide. DNA for the CDR3: TGTGCCACCAGCAGAGATCGGGCCCTCACTGGAAACACCATATATTTT. Protein: CATSRDRALTGNTIYF. This chain uses TRBV15 with TRBJ1-3; D gene ambiguous. The CDR3 loop spans 16 amino acids. The germline V gene encodes CDR1 LNHNV and CDR2 YYDKDF (reference sequence). Deletions cut 0 bases from V and 2 bases from J, with 11 bases between.

The chain combines TRBV15 with TRBJ1-3; D gene uncertain. CDR3 size: 9 residues. Trimming cost V 0 bases and J 14 bases, with 2 bases left between them. Per germline, CDR1 LNHNV and CDR2 YYDKDF (reference sequence). As DNA, the CDR3 is TGTGCCACCAGCAGAGAGTTATATTTT. Translation gives CATSRELYF.

This clonotype was observed a few times. The V call is TRBV5-4, the J call TRBJ1-1; D may be TRBD1 (6 bases). Trimming removed 1 base at V and 1 base at J, with 11 bases between. Looked up from germline, CDR1 is SGHNT and CDR2 is YYREEE (reference sequence). The CDR3 is 15 amino acids. CDR3 nucleotide sequence: TGTGCCAGCAGCTTGTCTCGGGGGGCGAACACTGAAGCTTTCTTT. It encodes CASSLSRGANTEAFF. Filled out from reference TRBV5-4 and TRBJ1-1, the complete variable domain reads ETGVTQSPTHLIKTRGQQVTLRCSSQSGHNTVSWYQQALGQGPQFIFQYYREEENGRGNFPPRFSGLQFPNYSSELNVNALELDDSALYLCASSLSRGANTEAFFGQGTRLTVV.

This clonotype was seen more than once but under ten times. The V gene is TRBV29-1, the J gene TRBJ1-2; 7 positions match TRBD1. Germline CDR1 is SQVTM and CDR2 is ANQGSEA. The CDR3 sequence is 10 residues long. V trimming: 7 bases; J trimming: 8 bases; junction bases outside the gene matches: 4. The CDR3, as DNA: TGCAGCGGTACGACAGGGGGCTACACCTTC. This sequence encodes CSGTTGGYTF.